The 13 T cell receptor beta chains presented below share a single source sample, sequenced in a study of graft-versus-host responses after intestinal transplantation. TCRdb's table, derived via immunoSEQ multiplex PCR, lists solely in-frame clones and lacks some. The sample has approximately 15,000 clones, roughly 88% seen once. Sequences were derived from PBMCs, sampled roughly 110 days after intestinal transplant. All receptors come from a human patient who received an intestinal transplant, so some T cells may come from the graft donor.

The V call is TRBV6-5, the J call TRBJ2-7; weak D call: TRBD1 (6 bases). Germline values: CDR1 MNHEY, CDR2 SVGAGI. V was shortened by 5 bases and J by 7 bases, with 18 bases between the two germline ends. The CDR3 covers 14 residues. The CDR3, as DNA: TGTGCCAGCAGTGAGGATGCAGGGGCACGAGAGCAGTACTTC. The encoded protein is CASSEDAGAREQYF.

The V and J genes are TRBV6-4 and TRBJ2-2; 9 nucleotides agree with TRBD1. With V trimmed by 0 bases and J by 4 bases, 0 bases remained unmatched. Germline V lookup: CDR1 MRHNA, CDR2 SNTAGT. The CDR3 spans 15 residues. In nucleotides, the CDR3 is TGTGCCAGCAGTGACTCGGGACAGGGCACCGGGGAGCTGTTTTTT. Its translation is CASSDSGQGTGELFF.

The chain is built from TRBV27 and TRBJ1-4; D is undetermined. V lost 5 bases and J 8 bases, leaving 18 bases between the germline ends. CDR3 length: 15 residues. Germline loops: CDR1 MNHEY, CDR2 SMNVEV (reference sequence). The CDR3 bases are TGTGCCAGCAGTCCCCGTTTGCTCCGGGAGGAAAAACTGTTTTTT. It codes for CASSPRLLREEKLFF.

This clone occurred once. The chain uses TRBV7-9 and TRBJ2-5; 8 nucleotides match TRBD2. J lost 4 bases, V lost 5 bases, and 12 bases had no gene match. The CDR3 length is 16 residues. Germline V gene data show CDR1 as SEHNR and CDR2 as FQNEAQ (reference sequence). The CDR3 region is CASSPFRGREGETQYF. The CDR3, as DNA: TGTGCCAGCAGCCCCTTCCGGGGTCGGGAGGGAGAGACCCAGTACTTC. The full variable domain, completed using reference TRBV7-9 and TRBJ2-5, is DTGVSQNPRHKITKRGQNVTFRCDPISEHNRLYWYRQTLGQGPEFLTYFQNEAQLEKSRLLSDRFSAERPKGSFSTLEIQRTEQGDSAMYLCASSPFRGREGETQYFGPGTRLLVL.

V gene TRBV6-5 combines with J gene TRBJ2-1; 7 nucleotides align to TRBD1. V lost 2 bases, J lost 3 bases, and 4 bases stayed unmatched. The CDR3 is 15 amino acids. Germline V lookup: CDR1 MNHEY, CDR2 SVGAGI. DNA of the CDR3: TGTGCCAGCAGTTACCGGGACAGCCTCTACAATGAGCAGTTCTTC. The encoded protein is CASSYRDSLYNEQFF.

CDR3 coding DNA: TGTGCCATCAGTGTTCGGACAGGCAATTTTGAGCAGTACTTC. Translated, it gives CAISVRTGNFEQYF. V gene TRBV10-3 combines with J gene TRBJ2-7; 7 bases fit TRBD1. The CDR3 sequence is 14 residues long. Germline V gene data show CDR1 as ENHRY and CDR2 as SYGVKD. V was pared by 4 bases and J by 7 bases, with 10 bases of the junction left unmatched.

The chain recombines TRBV10-3 with TRBJ2-5, with TRBD2 matching over 7 bases. Germline V gives CDR1 ENHRY, CDR2 SYGVKD. The J segment lost 2 bases and the V segment lost 3 bases, leaving 12 bases of the junction unmatched. This CDR3 comprises 17 residues. The DNA of the CDR3 is TGTGCCATCAGTGATTCCGGTCTCCGGGAGGCTCAAGAGACCCAGTACTTC. This encodes CAISDSGLREAQETQYF.

The chain employs TRBV28 and TRBJ2-5, with 7 nucleotides matching TRBD1. J was trimmed by 5 bases and V by 0 bases; bases with no gene match: 3. CDR1 is MDHEN and CDR2 is SYDVKM in the germline V gene. This CDR3 comprises 14 residues. CDR3 in amino acids: CASSLWKGAETQYF. The CDR3 DNA reads TGTGCCAGCAGTTTATGGAAGGGGGCGGAGACCCAGTACTTC.

Regarding this clone: Distinct nucleotide sequences in the sample also encode this CDR3. The chain links TRBV5-6 to TRBJ1-1; D is unresolved. Germline V gene lookup returns CDR1 SGHDT and CDR2 YYEEEE. The V and J ends lost 1 base and 5 bases respectively, with 6 bases between them. The CDR3 loop spans 12 amino acids. The CDR3 reads CASSLRGTEAFF. CDR3 in DNA: TGTGCCAGCAGCTTGAGAGGGACTGAAGCTTTCTTT. Together with reference TRBV5-6 and TRBJ1-1, the CDR3 gives the full variable domain: DAGVTQSPTHLIKTRGQQVTLRCSPKSGHDTVSWYQQALGQGPQFIFQYYEEEERQRGNFPDRFSGHQFPNYSSELNVNALLLGDSALYLCASSLRGTEAFFGQGTRLTVV.

The genes are TRBV4-1 and TRBJ2-5; 9 bases are shared with TRBD2. The length of the CDR3 is 16 residues. Germline CDR1 reads MGHRA; CDR2 reads YSYEKL. V was clipped by 1 base and J by 5 bases; unmatched bases: 8. As DNA, the CDR3 is TGCGCCAGCAGCCAAGGATTCACCGGACTAGCGGAGACCCAGTACTTC. Translated: CASSQGFTGLAETQYF.

V gene TRBV11-1 combines with J gene TRBJ1-1; D unresolved. The germline V gene encodes CDR1 SGHAT and CDR2 FQDESV (reference sequence). The CDR3 is 11 amino acids. V was trimmed by 0 bases and J by 8 bases, leaving 4 bases between them. The CDR3 DNA sequence: TGTGCCAGCAGCTTAGCGGGAGAAGCTTTCTTT. Translated: CASSLAGEAFF.

This chain joins TRBV11-3 and TRBJ2-5; possible D gene TRBD2, 5 bases. Trimming stripped 1 base from V and 2 bases from J, with 11 bases between. Germline CDR1 reads SGHNT; CDR2 reads YENEEA. This CDR3 spans 15 amino acids. CDR3 loop: CASSLGPADQETQYF. CDR3 coding DNA: TGTGCCAGCAGCTTAGGGCCAGCGGATCAAGAGACCCAGTACTTC.

The chain recombines TRBV11-2 with TRBJ2-1; D uncertain. The CDR3 extends over 13 amino acids. Trimming took off 4 bases at V and 9 bases at J, with 13 bases between the two ends. The germline gives CDR1 SGHAT, CDR2 FQNNGV. The CDR3 nucleotides read TGTGCCAGCAGCTCAGTCGGATCGCCTGAGCAGTTCTTC. Protein sequence: CASSSVGSPEQFF.